The clone carrying this TCR beta chain was counted between two and nine times. Other nucleotide sequences from this sample produce the same CDR3. These data are taken from a study of shared clonotypes between healthy human individuals. Study-wide background: Donors had three CD4 naive, three CD4 memory, two CD8 naive and one CD8 memory plate apiece.

TCRdb's copy holds only in-frame clones and misses some; the assay was immunoSEQ multiplex PCR. The table lists 600,000 to 800,000 clones, 72% of them singletons. In germline, CDR1 is SGHRS, CDR2 YFSETQ. This CDR3 has 15 amino acids. The V and J ends lost 0 bases and 7 bases, in that order; junction bases with no gene match: 6. This sequence joins TRBV5-1 and TRBJ1-4, with 7 bases fitting TRBD1. Sample: memory CD4+ T cells sorted from blood. Stated subset: CD45RA-negative fraction. The sequence was obtained from a woman in her twenties or thirties in good health. The CDR3 nucleotides are TGCGCCAGCAGCTTGGGAGACAGGGATTCTGAAAAACTGTTTTTT. Translated, it gives CASSLGDRDSEKLFF.